This T cell receptor (beta chain) was observed in a study of radiation and T cells in renal cell carcinoma. The wider study: Nephrectomy followed 15 Gy stereotactic body radiation by 4 weeks. Findings and caveats of the study: Pretreatment tumor biopsies were lacking, so baseline clonotypes are unknown. Top tumor clonotypes rose in blood 2 weeks post-radiation, then contracted.

The sample holds a few counts of this clone. The antigen is not known. The CDR3 is made up of 15 amino acids. Trimming cost V 1 base and J 4 bases, with 13 bases left between them. Germline V gene lookup returns CDR1 KGHSH and CDR2 LQKENI. Sample time point: baseline pretreatment blood. Treatment defined: 15 Gy SBRT to primary tumor, nephrectomy 4 weeks later. This renal cell carcinoma was of the clear cell type. This table comes from immunoSEQ multiplex PCR, and its TCRdb copy is limited to in-frame clones, with some not included. This sample has around 46,000 clones, with 75% to 85% found just once. The rearrangement joins TRBV18 to TRBJ1-1; D gene ambiguous. This receptor was identified in a woman aged 70-85 years with renal cell carcinoma. Sequenced material: blood, taken from a patient whose treatment included radiotherapy and nephrectomy. The CDR3 sequence is CASSPQSVGRTEAFF. The CDR3 DNA sequence: TGTGCCAGCTCACCACAATCGGTAGGGCGCACTGAAGCTTTCTTT.